This TCR beta chain came from a study of human T cells and chemical hapten exposure (dated by TCRdb to the early 2020s). Notes on the research overall: For sensitization, 2% DPC in acetone was applied to a 2 cm by 2 cm area of upper inner arm skin. Weekly therapeutic DPC doses were additionally applied to the scalp of patients throughout the roughly 23-week study period. Patch tests used Finn chambers with 0.01% DPC on the upper back, scored after 6 days by International Contact Dermatitis Research Group standards. Alopecia areata with under or over 50% scalp involvement, alopecia totalis and alopecia universalis were represented in the patient cohort, which was mostly female. Libraries were pooled for sequencing, and per-sample TCR yields varied mainly because of small differences in library volumes within the pool. Peripheral blood TCR repertoire changes were tracked in vivo in alopecia patients during primary and secondary sensitization to the hapten diphenylcyclopropenone (DPC). Blood was sampled from patients pre-sensitization (week 0) and at 2, 6 and about 24 weeks after DPC sensitization. Blood for TCR sequencing was provided by twenty-nine alopecia patients at one to four time points (pre-sensitization, 2, 6 and 24 weeks).

The V and J ends are trimmed by 0 bases and 5 bases, leaving 9 bases between them. According to the germline V gene, CDR1 reads SGHDT and CDR2 reads YYEEEE. The CDR3 contains 14 residues, cysteine and phenylalanine counted. This entry keeps only the CDR3 DNA: 42 bases, framed from base 1. Ten or more counts support this clonotype. Its antigen target is currently unknown. Nothing much larger sits one base from this clone, and base qualities are not available. The time point label here, explained by the study, means: pre-sensitization, week 0. The sample's treatment or condition label is to be understood as: therapeutic diphenylcyclopropenone sensitization with weekly scalp DPC. Blood at each patch-test visit was drawn before the patch test was applied. Eligible patients were aged 18 to 70, diagnosed with alopecia, deemed suitable for DPC therapy, and excluded if pregnant. Total RNA was extracted from unfractionated whole blood that had been collected in Tempus Blood RNA tubes.

Libraries came from RACE. The sample was run on a NextSeq 500. During library preparation, unique molecular identifiers were attached to individual cDNA molecules so that TCRs could be counted quantitatively and reproducibly. From each blood RNA sample, both TCR alpha and TCR beta chains were sequenced. The original methods were these. Samples had a median of roughly 100,000 TCRs, with a range from roughly 23,224 to 750,000. V, J and CDR3 annotation of the TCR reads was performed with the Decombinator software suite. For the PS versus PT1 abundance plots, all samples were subsampled to the same number of TCRs (28,000). Expanded TCRs were defined as absent before sensitization and observed at least eight times at the 2-week time point. TCRdb cleaned the public reads at Q25 with fastp, built clones with MiXCR and kept in-frame beta chains. All rows with the same CDR3 protein become a single entry with the most common DNA and genes. These V and J calls derive from TCRdb rather than the authors' analysis. This sample is represented by 300,000 to 450,000 distinct CDR3 sequences; approximately 5% of them were singletons. The leading ten clones occupy around 2.6% of the sample.

Broader findings and caveats from the paper: Repeated subsampling changed both the strength of the expansion versus patch-test correlation and the threshold at which that correlation became significant. Because all patients had alopecia, a presumed autoimmune disease, the immune response of the patients might differ from that of healthy individuals. A positive correlation was found between the number of PT1 expanded TCRs and patch test score, with significance reached at thresholds 8, 16 and 32 but not 4. DPC sensitization did not change the number of TCRs with a frequency above 1 in 1000, and there was no evidence of changes in global repertoire structure. Significantly more large CDR3 similarity clusters were formed by expanded TCRs than by pre-sensitization or healthy control sets, consistent with antigen-driven responses.

This specimen consisted of whole blood, obtained in connection with sensitization to the hapten diphenylcyclopropenone (DPC). The TCR comes from a woman between 45 and 65 years old with alopecia areata. Some clones in this sample may be carry-over from other donors' samples. The chain joins TRBV5-6 to TRBJ1-5; the D segment cannot be called with confidence. The DNA reads as follows: TGTGCCAGCAGCTTGGTCTGGGAAGATCAGCCCCAGCATTTT. Its translation reads: CASSLVWEDQPQHF.